A single T cell receptor (beta chain) is shown here with its context. Antigen specificity is unknown. Assay used: immunoSEQ multiplex PCR; TCRdb lists only in-frame clones, some missing. The table includes roughly 310,000 clones, 88% detected once. This specimen belongs to a study of cytomegalovirus exposure and HLA in healthy donors. Study-wide background: The 120 or so validation repertoires used a platform that matched the one used for the 550 to 800 first-cohort repertoires, as a later analysis reported. Points from the study as a whole: Among the CMV-associated chains, a few were confirmed in vitro as specific for CMV antigens. Investigators reported 150 to 200 TCR beta chains as tied to cytomegalovirus.

Per the germline V gene, CDR1 is SGHTA and CDR2 is FQGNSA. CDR3 size: 14 residues. J gave up 8 bases and V 5 bases, and 6 bases lay outside the gene matches. This clonotype originated in a man between 25 and 39 years old in good health and CMV-seronegative. The genes are TRBV7-2 and TRBJ1-4, with 9 bases matching TRBD1. Sequenced sample: PBMCs. In DNA, the CDR3 is TGTGCCAGCAGCCTACAGGGGGCAGCGGAAAAACTGTTTTTT. Protein sequence: CASSLQGAAEKLFF.